The T cell receptor beta chain under discussion was sequenced for a study of radiotherapy plus CTLA-4 blockade in lung cancer. Study results and limitations: Blood TCR clones of tumor origin expanded after radiotherapy plus ipilimumab.

Trimming shortened V by 6 bases and J by 1 base, and 12 bases separated the two germline ends. The CDR3 contains 13 residues. Germline V gene data show CDR1 as SQVTM and CDR2 as ANQGSEA. With regard to this clone: The antigen is undetermined.

Data came from immunoSEQ multiplex PCR; TCRdb stores just in-frame clones and leaves some out. The sample holds about 30,000 clones, less than 85% seen once. This material consisted of peripheral blood, taken from a patient treated with radiotherapy plus ipilimumab. The TCR was taken from a human donor with non-small cell lung cancer who had stable disease on radiotherapy plus ipilimumab. The genes are TRBV29-1 and TRBJ1-1; D call uncertain. The CDR3 DNA reads TGCAGCGTCAGACCCCACGGGAACACTGAAGCTTTCTTT. This translates into CSVRPHGNTEAFF. Supplemented by reference TRBV29-1 and TRBJ1-1, the full variable domain reads SAVISQKPSRDICQRGTSLTIQCQVDSQVTMMFWYRQQPGQSLTLIATANQGSEATYESGFVIDKFPISRPNLTFSTLTVSNMSPEDSSIYLCSVRPHGNTEAFFGQGTRLTVV.